This T cell receptor (beta chain) was obtained from a study of regulatory T cells in long-lasting Graves disease. Study conclusions and caveats: The number of shared public clonotypes was higher in persistent patients (around 2,700) than new patients (966).

Note on this clonotype: The antigen is unknown. A much larger clone differs from this one at a single base, so this may be a read error.

The germline gives CDR1 SGHRS, CDR2 YFSETQ. The CDR3 contains 16 residues. The time point was: newly diagnosed GD, antithyroid drugs for less than 3 months. PBMC-extracted RNA yielded the TCR library. Through Arm-PCR of CDR3 regions and iRepertoire HTBI primers, TCR beta libraries were built. TCRdb fed the multiplex PCR reads into MiXCR, producing one record per CDR3 protein. The sample lists hundreds of thousands of distinct CDR3 sequences, 15% occurring once. This same sample was also part of a study on T cells in Graves' hyperthyroidism and ophthalmopathy. That work contributes: Hyperthyroidism in the patients, aged 18 to 65, was newly diagnosed and under 2 months in duration.

The sequence was obtained from a woman in her 40s with Graves disease. The chain links TRBV5-1 to TRBJ2-3; D might be TRBD1 (6 bases). Sequencing used peripheral blood mononuclear cells (PBMCs), obtained at new diagnosis, from a patient treated with antithyroid drugs. CDR3 bases: TGCGCCAGCAGCTTGGTAGGGACATCCACCACAGTTACGCAGTATTTT. Amino acid sequence: CASSLVGTSTTVTQYF.